The T cell receptor (beta chain) described here comes from a study of metastatic and nonmetastatic thyroid tumors. As for the study in general: Repertoires from blood and tumor or nodule tissue of malignant and benign thyroid patients were compared.

Original processing methods: For papillary thyroid cancer, a distant-metastasis classifier was constructed from CDR3 differences observed across clinicopathological groups. TCRdb reprocessed the PCR reads using MiXCR. V and J calls and clone size were set by TCRdb, not the authors. The repertoire includes roughly 7,000 clones, approximately 39% of them detected once, and around 25% sits in the top ten. To note about this clone: The antigen is undetermined.

General observations from the study: Reports indicated that malignant thyroid tumors showed significantly higher TCR beta diversity than benign nodules did, in blood and tumor.

Nobody among the patients had been given any treatment before thyroid surgery. CDR1 DFQATT and CDR2 SNEGSKA come from the germline V gene (reference sequence). The V and J ends lost 6 bases and 3 bases respectively, with 11 bases between them. The CDR3 length is 12 residues. Sequences were obtained from tumor tissue. The TCR comes from a female donor with papillary thyroid cancer or a benign thyroid nodule (not recorded which). Some clones in this sample may be carry-over from other donors' samples. The rearrangement uses TRBV20-1 and TRBJ1-2; TRBD1 might be the D (6 bases). The CDR3 nucleotides read TGCAGTGCCCGGAGACAGGACTATGGCTACACCTTC. It codes for CSARRQDYGYTF.